Listed here are 15 T cell receptor beta chains from one sample, sequenced in a study of blood T cell repertoires in COVID-19. Clones were sequenced by immunoSEQ multiplex PCR, and TCRdb holds only the in-frame ones, with some missing. This table holds approximately 300,000 clones, roughly 90% found once. The sequenced sample consisted of PBMCs or T cells enriched from blood (not recorded which). The origin of the receptors is a woman in her twenties or thirties who had recovered from COVID-19.

V and J are TRBV7-9 and TRBJ1-5; D is unclear. This CDR3 has 13 residues. V lost 2 bases, J lost 11 bases, and 13 bases lay in between. From germline, CDR1 is SEHNR and CDR2 FQNEAQ (reference sequence). Written as DNA, the CDR3 is TGTGCCAGCAGCTTAACAGAGTCCCAGTCCCAGCATTTT. This encodes CASSLTESQSQHF.

CDR3 region: CASSYSNSLAGDGYTF. CDR3 coding DNA: TGTGCCAGCAGTTACTCGAATTCTCTGGCAGGGGATGGCTACACCTTC. This rearrangement joins TRBV6-6 to TRBJ1-2, with D possibly TRBD1 on 6 matching bases. This CDR3 region has 16 residues. The V gene's germline CDR1 is MNHNY and CDR2 SVGAGI (reference sequence). V was pared by 0 bases and J by 6 bases, with 17 bases between.

The V and J genes are TRBV10-3 and TRBJ1-2; no clear D gene. Looked up from germline, CDR1 is ENHRY and CDR2 is SYGVKD. CDR3 length equals 13 residues. The V and J ends lost 7 bases and 4 bases respectively, with 13 bases between them. The CDR3 DNA reads TGTGCCATCACTATGGAGGGCAGCTATGGCTACACCTTC. This translates into CAITMEGSYGYTF.

This chain connects TRBV10-2 to TRBJ2-2; D is possibly TRBD1 (5 bases). CDR1 WSHSY and CDR2 SAAADI come from the germline V gene. V gave up 6 bases and J gave up 0 bases, with 8 bases separating them. The CDR3 has 14 amino acids. CDR3 protein: CASRQGSNTGELFF. As DNA, the CDR3 is TGCGCCAGCAGGCAGGGATCGAACACCGGGGAGCTGTTTTTT.

The chain has TRBV29-1 and TRBJ1-1; D not certain. V was pared by 1 base and J by 9 bases, with 15 bases between. Germline V gene lookup returns CDR1 SQVTM and CDR2 ANQGSEA. This CDR3 has 13 amino acids. As DNA, the CDR3 is TGCAGCGTTGAAGGTCGACTTAACCCTAAAGCTTTCTTT. It translates to CSVEGRLNPKAFF.

The V call is TRBV18, the J call TRBJ2-7; D uncertain. V lost 6 bases and J lost 6, with 18 bases in between. Germline V gene data show CDR1 as KGHSH and CDR2 as LQKENI. The CDR3 has 14 residues. The CDR3 reads CASSPSREVLEQYF. Here the CDR3 DNA reads TGTGCCAGCTCGCCGTCTCGAGAGGTTCTCGAGCAGTACTTC.

V gene TRBV5-1 combines with J gene TRBJ1-1; D is possibly TRBD1 (5 bases). From germline, CDR1 is SGHRS and CDR2 YFSETQ. The CDR3 length is 14 residues. The V gene lost 2 bases and the J gene lost 0 bases, with 8 bases spanning the gap. This chain's CDR3 is CASSLQDLNTEAFF. The CDR3 nucleotides are TGCGCCAGCAGCTTACAGGATTTGAACACTGAAGCTTTCTTT.

The chain is built from TRBV3-1 (or the pseudogene TRBV3-2) and TRBJ1-5; D might be TRBD1 (6 bases). The CDR3 has 17 amino acids. In germline, CDR1 is LGHDT, CDR2 YNNKEL (reference sequence). The V gene lost 0 bases and the J gene lost 0 bases, with 12 bases spanning the gap. The CDR3 region has the DNA TGTGCCAGCAGCCAAGACGGGCTACAGGGTAGCAATCAGCCCCAGCATTTT. This gives the protein CASSQDGLQGSNQPQHF.

V is TRBV27 and J is TRBJ2-2, with D perhaps TRBD2 (6 bases). Looked up from germline, CDR1 is MNHEY and CDR2 is SMNVEV (reference sequence). The CDR3 extends over 14 amino acids. The ends were cut back, 7 bases at V and 3 bases at J, with 12 bases in the middle. CDR3 in DNA: TGTGCCAGCACCAAGAAGCGGGACACCGGGGAGCTGTTTTTT. Amino acids: CASTKKRDTGELFF.

This sequence joins TRBV27 and TRBJ2-4; 7 nucleotides line up with TRBD1. With V trimmed by 5 bases and J by 2 bases, 6 bases remained unmatched. Per germline, CDR1 MNHEY and CDR2 SMNVEV (reference sequence). The CDR3 runs 15 residues. CDR3 coding DNA: TGTGCCAGCAGTCCAGGGGGTGCGTCCAAAAACATTCAGTACTTC. This encodes CASSPGGASKNIQYF.

This clone has just one count. V usage is TRBV5-4 and J usage is TRBJ2-7; tentatively, D is TRBD1 (5 bases). The germline gives CDR1 SGHNT, CDR2 YYREEE (reference sequence). Trimming removed 2 bases from V and 1 base from J, with 10 bases in between. The CDR3 is 14 residues long. The CDR3, as DNA: TGTGCCAGCAGCTTCCAAGGGGATTCCTACGAGCAGTACTTC. Protein: CASSFQGDSYEQYF.

The genes are TRBV7-5 and TRBJ2-7; the table's D gene call, TRBD2, was not cross checked with the DNA. TRBV7-5 is reported as a pseudogene. CDR3 length equals 12 residues. CDR3 amino acids: CARTTPGSEQYF. DNA of the CDR3: TGTGCCAGAACCACCCCCGGGTCCGAGCAGTACTTC.

V gene TRBV28 combines with J gene TRBJ2-3; 9 nucleotides match TRBD2. CDR3 size: 17 residues. Germline V gene lookup returns CDR1 MDHEN and CDR2 SYDVKM. With 1 base clipped from V and 1 base from J, the junction kept 6 bases outside the gene matches. In nucleotides, the CDR3 is TGTGCCAGCAGTTTATTGCCTAGCGGGGCCGGCACAGATACGCAGTATTTT. This encodes CASSLLPSGAGTDTQYF. Looking up the rest from reference TRBV28 and TRBJ2-3 gives the full variable domain: DVKVTQSSRYLVKRTGEKVFLECVQDMDHENMFWYRQDPGLGLRLIYFSYDVKMKEKGDIPEGYSVSREKKERFSLILESASTNQTSMYLCASSLLPSGAGTDTQYFGPGTRLTVL.

The chain combines TRBV19 with TRBJ2-3, with 11 positions matching TRBD1. This CDR3 contains 16 residues. V was clipped by 3 bases and J by 5 bases; unmatched bases: 7. The germline CDR1 and CDR2 sequences are LNHDA and SQIVND (reference sequence). The CDR3: CASSISGQGAGDTQYF. CDR3 in DNA: TGTGCCAGTAGTATCTCCGGACAGGGGGCTGGAGATACGCAGTATTTT.

Here the CDR3 DNA reads TGTGCCAGCGAGGATACGCAGTATTTT. Its translation: CASEDTQYF. The chain carries TRBV2 and TRBJ2-3; D unclear. The germline V gene has CDR1 SNHLY and CDR2 FYNNEI. The CDR3 is 9 amino acids. Trimming stripped 8 bases from V and 6 bases from J, with 3 bases between.